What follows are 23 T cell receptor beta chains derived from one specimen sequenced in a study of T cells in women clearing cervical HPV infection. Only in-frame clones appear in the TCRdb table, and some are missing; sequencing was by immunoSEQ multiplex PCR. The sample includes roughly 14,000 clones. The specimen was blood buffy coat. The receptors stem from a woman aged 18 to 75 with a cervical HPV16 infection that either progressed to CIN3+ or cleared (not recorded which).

This chain's CDR3 is CAWAGRGNQPQYF. The sequenced part of the CDR3 DNA is TGTGCCTGGGCAGGGCGGGGGAATCAGCCG. V and J are TRBV30 and TRBJ2-3; 7 nucleotides align to TRBD2. Read sequence stops 3 residues before the CDR3 end, and the germline J gene provides the missing end. This CDR3 is built from 13 residues. From germline, CDR1 is GTSNPN and CDR2 SVGIG (reference sequence).

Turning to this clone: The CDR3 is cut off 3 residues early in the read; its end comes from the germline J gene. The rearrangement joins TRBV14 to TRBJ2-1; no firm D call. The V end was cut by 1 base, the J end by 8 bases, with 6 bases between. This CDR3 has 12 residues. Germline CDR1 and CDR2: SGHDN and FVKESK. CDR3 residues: CASSQARDEQFF. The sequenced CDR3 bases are TGTGCCAGCAGCCAAGCCCGCGATGAG.

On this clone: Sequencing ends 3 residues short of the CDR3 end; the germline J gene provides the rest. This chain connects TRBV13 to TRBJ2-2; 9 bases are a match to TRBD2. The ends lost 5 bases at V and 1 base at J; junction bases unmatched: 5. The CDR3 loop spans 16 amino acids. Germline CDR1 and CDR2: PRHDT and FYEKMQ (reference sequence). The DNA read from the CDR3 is TGTGCCAGCAGCCCCGAGCGGGGGGTGAACACCGGGGAG. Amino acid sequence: CASSPERGVNTGE. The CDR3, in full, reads CASSPERGVNTGELFF.

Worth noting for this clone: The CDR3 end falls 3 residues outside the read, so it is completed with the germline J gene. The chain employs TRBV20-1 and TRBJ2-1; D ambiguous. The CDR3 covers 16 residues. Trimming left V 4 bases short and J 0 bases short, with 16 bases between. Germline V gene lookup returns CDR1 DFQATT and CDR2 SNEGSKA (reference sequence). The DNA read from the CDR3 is TGCAGTGCTAACCCCGCTCTCTCCAGCTCCTACAATGAG. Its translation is CSANPALSSSYNE. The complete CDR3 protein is CSANPALSSSYNEQFF.

The CDR3 is CASSLGTGAGNTIYF. The part of the CDR3 DNA that was read is TGTGCCAGCAGCTTGGGGACAGGGGCTGGAAACACC. V and J are TRBV5-4 and TRBJ1-3; 9 bases fit TRBD1. The read ends 3 residues shy of where the CDR3 ends; the end is completed using the germline J gene. The CDR3 consists of 15 residues. Losses at the gene ends were 0 bases for V and 2 bases for J; bases not matched to a gene: 0. Germline V lookup: CDR1 SGHNT, CDR2 YYREEE (reference sequence). Drawing the rest from reference TRBV5-4 and TRBJ1-3, the complete variable domain is ETGVTQSPTHLIKTRGQQVTLRCSSQSGHNTVSWYQQALGQGPQFIFQYYREEENGRGNFPPRFSGLQFPNYSSELNVNALELDDSALYLCASSLGTGAGNTIYFGEGSWLTVV.

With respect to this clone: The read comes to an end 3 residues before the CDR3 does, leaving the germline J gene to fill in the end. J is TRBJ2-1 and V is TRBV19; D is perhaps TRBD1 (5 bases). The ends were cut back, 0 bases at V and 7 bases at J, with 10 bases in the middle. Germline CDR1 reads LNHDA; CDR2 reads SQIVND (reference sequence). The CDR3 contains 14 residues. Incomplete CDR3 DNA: TGTGCCAGTAGTATAGAAGGGGTTAGGAATGAG. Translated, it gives CASSIEGVRNE. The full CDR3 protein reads CASSIEGVRNEQFF.

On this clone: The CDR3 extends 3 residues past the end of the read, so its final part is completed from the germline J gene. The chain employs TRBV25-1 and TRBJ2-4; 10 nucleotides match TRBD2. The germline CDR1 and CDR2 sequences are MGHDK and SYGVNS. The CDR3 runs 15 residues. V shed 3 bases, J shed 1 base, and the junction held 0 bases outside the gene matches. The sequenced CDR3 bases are TGTGCCAGCAGTGATAGCGGGGGGGCCAAAAACATT. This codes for CASSDSGGAKNI. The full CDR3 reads CASSDSGGAKNIQYF.

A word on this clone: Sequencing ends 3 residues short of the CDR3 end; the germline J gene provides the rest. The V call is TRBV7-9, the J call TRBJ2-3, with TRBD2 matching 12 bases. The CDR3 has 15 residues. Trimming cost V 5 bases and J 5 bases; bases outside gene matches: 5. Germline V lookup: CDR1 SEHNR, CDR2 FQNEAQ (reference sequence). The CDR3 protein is CASSPSGGARDTQYF. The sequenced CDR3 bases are TGTGCCAGCAGCCCTAGCGGGGGGGCCCGAGATACG.

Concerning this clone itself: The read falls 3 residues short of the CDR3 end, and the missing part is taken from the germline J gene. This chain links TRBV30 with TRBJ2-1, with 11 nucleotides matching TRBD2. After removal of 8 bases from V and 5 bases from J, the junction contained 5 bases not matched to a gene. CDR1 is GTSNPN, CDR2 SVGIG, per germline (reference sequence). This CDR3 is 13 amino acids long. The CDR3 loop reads CAAWTSGHNEQFF. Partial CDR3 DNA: TGTGCCGCCTGGACTAGCGGGCACAATGAG.

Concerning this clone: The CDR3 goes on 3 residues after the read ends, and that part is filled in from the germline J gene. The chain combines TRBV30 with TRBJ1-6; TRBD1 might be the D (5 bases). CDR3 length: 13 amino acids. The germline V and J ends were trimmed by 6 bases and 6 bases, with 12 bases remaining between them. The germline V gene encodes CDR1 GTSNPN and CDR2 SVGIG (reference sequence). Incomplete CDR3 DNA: TGTGCCTGCCGGACCGGGGGTAATTCACCC. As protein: CACRTGGNSP. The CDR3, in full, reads CACRTGGNSPLHF.

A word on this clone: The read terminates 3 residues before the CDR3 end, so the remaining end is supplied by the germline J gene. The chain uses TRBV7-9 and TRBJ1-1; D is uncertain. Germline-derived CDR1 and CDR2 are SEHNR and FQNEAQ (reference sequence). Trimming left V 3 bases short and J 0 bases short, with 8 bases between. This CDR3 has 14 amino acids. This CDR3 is CASSFGRLNTEAFF. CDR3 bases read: TGTGCCAGCAGCTTCGGCAGGCTGAACACTGAA. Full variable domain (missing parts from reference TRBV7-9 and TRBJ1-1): DTGVSQNPRHKITKRGQNVTFRCDPISEHNRLYWYRQTLGQGPEFLTYFQNEAQLEKSRLLSDRFSAERPKGSFSTLEIQRTEQGDSAMYLCASSFGRLNTEAFFGQGTRLTVV.

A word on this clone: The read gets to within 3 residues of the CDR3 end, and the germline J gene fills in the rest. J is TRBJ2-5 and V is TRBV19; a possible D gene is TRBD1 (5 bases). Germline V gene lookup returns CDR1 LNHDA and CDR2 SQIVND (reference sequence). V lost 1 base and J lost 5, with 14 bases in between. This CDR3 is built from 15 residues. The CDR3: CASSIVYGQGETQYF. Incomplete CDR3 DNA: TGTGCCAGTAGTATAGTATATGGGCAGGGCGAGACC.

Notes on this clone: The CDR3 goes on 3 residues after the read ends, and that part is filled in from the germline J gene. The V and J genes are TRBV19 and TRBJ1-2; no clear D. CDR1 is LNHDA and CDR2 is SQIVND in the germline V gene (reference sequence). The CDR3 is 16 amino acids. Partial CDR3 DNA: TGTGCCAGTAAACCACTAGCGGGTATAGCCAAAAACATC. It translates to CASKPLAGIAKNI. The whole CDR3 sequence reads CASKPLAGIAKNIYTF.

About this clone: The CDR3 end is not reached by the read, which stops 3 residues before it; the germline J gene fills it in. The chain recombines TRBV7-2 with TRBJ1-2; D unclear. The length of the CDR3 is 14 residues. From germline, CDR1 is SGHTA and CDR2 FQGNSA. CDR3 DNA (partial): TGTGCCAGCAGCTTCTCTAGGAGCTCCTACGAC. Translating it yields CASSFSRSSYD. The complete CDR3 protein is CASSFSRSSYDYTF.

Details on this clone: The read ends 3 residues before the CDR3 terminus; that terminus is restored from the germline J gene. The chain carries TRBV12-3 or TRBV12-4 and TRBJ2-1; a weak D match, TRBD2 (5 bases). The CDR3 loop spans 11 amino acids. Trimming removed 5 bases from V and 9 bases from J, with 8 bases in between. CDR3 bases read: TGTGCCAGCAGTCGGACTTTTGAG. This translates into CASSRTFE. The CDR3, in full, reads CASSRTFEQFF.

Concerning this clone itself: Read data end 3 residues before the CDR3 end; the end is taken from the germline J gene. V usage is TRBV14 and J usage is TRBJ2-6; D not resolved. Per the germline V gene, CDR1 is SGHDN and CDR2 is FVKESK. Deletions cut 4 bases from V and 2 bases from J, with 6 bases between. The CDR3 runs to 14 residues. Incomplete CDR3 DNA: TGTGCCAGCAGCCGGCCCCCTGGGGCCAACGTC. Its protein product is CASSRPPGANV. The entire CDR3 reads CASSRPPGANVLTF.

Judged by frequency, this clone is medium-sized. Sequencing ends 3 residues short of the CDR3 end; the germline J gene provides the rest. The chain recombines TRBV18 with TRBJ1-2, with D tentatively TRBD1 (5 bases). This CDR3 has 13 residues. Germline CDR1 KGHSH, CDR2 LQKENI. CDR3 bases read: TGTGCCAGCTCACCCGACAGCGACAATGAC. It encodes CASSPDSDND. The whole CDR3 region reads CASSPDSDNDYTF. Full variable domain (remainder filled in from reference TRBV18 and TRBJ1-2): NAGVMQNPRHLVRRRGQEARLRCSPMKGHSHVYWYRQLPEEGLKFMVYLQKENIIDESGMPKERFSAEFPKEGPSILRIQQVVRGDSAAYFCASSPDSDNDYTFGSGTRLTVV.

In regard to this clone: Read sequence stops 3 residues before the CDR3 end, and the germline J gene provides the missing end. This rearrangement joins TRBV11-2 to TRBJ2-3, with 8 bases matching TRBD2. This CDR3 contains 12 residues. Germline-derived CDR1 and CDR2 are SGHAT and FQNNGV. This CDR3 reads CASSREGQPQYF. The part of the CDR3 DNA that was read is TGTGCCAGCAGCCGGGAGGGGCAGCCG.

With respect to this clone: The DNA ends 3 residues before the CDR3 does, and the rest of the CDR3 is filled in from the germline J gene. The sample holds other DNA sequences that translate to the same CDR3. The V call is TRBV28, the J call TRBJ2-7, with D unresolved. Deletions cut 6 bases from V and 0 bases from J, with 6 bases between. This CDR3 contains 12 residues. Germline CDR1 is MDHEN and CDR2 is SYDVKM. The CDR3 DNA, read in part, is TGTGCCAGCAGCTCCAGCTCCTACGAG. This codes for CASSSSSYE. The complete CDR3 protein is CASSSSSYEQYF. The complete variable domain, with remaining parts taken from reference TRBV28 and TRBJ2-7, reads DVKVTQSSRYLVKRTGEKVFLECVQDMDHENMFWYRQDPGLGLRLIYFSYDVKMKEKGDIPEGYSVSREKKERFSLILESASTNQTSMYLCASSSSSYEQYFGPGTRLTVT.

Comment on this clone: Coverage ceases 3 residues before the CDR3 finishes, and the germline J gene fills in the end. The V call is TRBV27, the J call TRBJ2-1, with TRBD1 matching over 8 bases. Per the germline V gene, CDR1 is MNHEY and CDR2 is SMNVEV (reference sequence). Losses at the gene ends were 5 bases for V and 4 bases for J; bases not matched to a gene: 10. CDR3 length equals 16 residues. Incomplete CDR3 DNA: TGTGCCAGCAGTCCGACCCGACAGGGGTGGTACAATGAG. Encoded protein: CASSPTRQGWYNE. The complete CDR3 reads CASSPTRQGWYNEQFF.

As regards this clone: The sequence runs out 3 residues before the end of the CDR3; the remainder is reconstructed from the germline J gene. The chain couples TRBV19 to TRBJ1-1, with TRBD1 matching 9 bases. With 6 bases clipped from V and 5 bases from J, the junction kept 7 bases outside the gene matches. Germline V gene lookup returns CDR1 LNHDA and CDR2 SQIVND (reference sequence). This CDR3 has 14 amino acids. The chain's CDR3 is CASRIGQGMTEAFF. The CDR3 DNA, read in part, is TGTGCCAGTAGGATCGGACAGGGGATGACTGAA.

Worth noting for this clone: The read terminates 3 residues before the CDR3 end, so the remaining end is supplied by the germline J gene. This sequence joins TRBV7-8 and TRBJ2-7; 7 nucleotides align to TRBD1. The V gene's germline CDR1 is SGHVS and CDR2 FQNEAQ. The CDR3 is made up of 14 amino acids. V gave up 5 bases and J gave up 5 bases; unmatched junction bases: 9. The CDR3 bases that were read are TGTGCCAGCAGCCCTCGGGACAGAGAAAACGAG. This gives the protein CASSPRDRENE. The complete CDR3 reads CASSPRDRENEQYF. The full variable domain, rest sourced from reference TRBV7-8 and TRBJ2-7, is GAGVSQSPRYKVAKRGQDVALRCDPISGHVSLFWYQQALGQGPEFLTYFQNEAQLDKSGLPSDRFFAERPEGSVSTLKIQRTQQEDSAVYLCASSPRDRENEQYFGPGTRLTVT.

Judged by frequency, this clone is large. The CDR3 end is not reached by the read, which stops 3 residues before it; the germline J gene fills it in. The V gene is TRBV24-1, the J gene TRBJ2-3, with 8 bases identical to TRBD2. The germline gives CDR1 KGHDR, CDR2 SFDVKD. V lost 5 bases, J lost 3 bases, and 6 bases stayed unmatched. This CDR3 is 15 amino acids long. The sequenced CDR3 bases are TGTGCCACCAGTGTACCGGGGGGGCCGACAGATACG. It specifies CATSVPGGPTDT. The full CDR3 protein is CATSVPGGPTDTQYF.